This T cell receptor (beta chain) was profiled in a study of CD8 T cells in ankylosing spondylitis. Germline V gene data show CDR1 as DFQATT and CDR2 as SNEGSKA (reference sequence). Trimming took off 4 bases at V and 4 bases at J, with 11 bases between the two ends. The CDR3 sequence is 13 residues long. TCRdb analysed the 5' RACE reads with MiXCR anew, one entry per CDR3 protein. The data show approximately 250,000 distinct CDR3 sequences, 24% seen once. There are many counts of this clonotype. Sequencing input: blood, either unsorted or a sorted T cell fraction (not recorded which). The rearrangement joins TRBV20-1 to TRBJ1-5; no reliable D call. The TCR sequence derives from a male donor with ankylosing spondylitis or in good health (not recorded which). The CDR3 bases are TGCAGTGCTAAACGGCACAATAATCAGCCCCAGCATTTT. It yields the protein CSAKRHNNQPQHF.